This record concerns one TCR beta chain sequence. No antigen is known for it. The data derive from a study of cytomegalovirus exposure and HLA in healthy donors. Across the study: Of 398 genotyped donors, 65% to 85% clustered with self-reported Caucasian donors.

Study-wide points: From TCR beta sequences, most subjects' HLA-A and HLA-B alleles were reportedly predicted accurately.

Trimming took 1 base from V and 5 from J, leaving 7 bases between them. Germline CDR1 is SGHKS and CDR2 is YYEKEE (reference sequence). There are 13 residues in the CDR3. The PCR contained 60 Vbeta and 13 Jbeta primers. TCRdb keeps only in-frame clones here, not all; method: immunoSEQ multiplex PCR. Here the sample spans 150,000 to 200,000 clones, around 83% being singletons. The rearrangement links TRBV5-5 to TRBJ2-1; D may be TRBD1 (5 bases). Source material: PBMCs. The TCR originated in a man in his forties or fifties in good health and CMV-seropositive. The CDR3 reads CASSLTGNNEQFF. The CDR3 nucleotides are TGTGCCAGCAGCTTGACAGGTAACAATGAGCAGTTCTTC.